The source of this T cell receptor (beta chain) is a study of beta chain features in type 1 diabetes. Heparinised blood was drawn once per donor, averaging roughly 0.11 L. Central memory, naive, regulatory and stem cell-like memory CD4+ cells were sorted by CD45RO/CCR7/CD25/CD127/CD95/CD27. Without exception, sorted populations had purity beyond 95%. The sequenced template was cDNA made from the entire isolated RNA. Clones were read by immunoSEQ multiplex PCR, and TCRdb kept only the in-frame ones, dropping some. Of 150,000 to 200,000 clones in the sample, roughly 60% were seen once. Findings and limits, study-wide: The naive, central memory and Treg TCRB repertoires of patients appeared to be more similar to one another than those of healthy donors. Shortening that was moderate but significant affected the TCRB CDR3s of Type 1 diabetes patients in all four CD4+ subsets.

The V gene's germline CDR1 is SQVTM and CDR2 ANQGSEA. Trimming took off 7 bases at V and 8 bases at J, with 15 bases between the two ends. CDR3 length: 12 amino acids. In regard to this clone: Its antigen is unidentified.

The sequenced sample was naive CD4+ T cells from blood. The origin of this receptor is a man aged 25 to 40 with type 1 diabetes. J is TRBJ2-4 and V is TRBV29-1; unclear D gene. This CDR3 is CSAKLGRDIQYF. The CDR3 DNA follows: TGCAGCGCAAAGCTAGGACGGGACATTCAGTACTTC.